This TCR beta chain was sequenced for a study of memory CD8 T cells in hepatitis C reinfection. Turning to the study itself: Chronic HCV followed reinfection in two donors who cleared primary infection.

Measured with immunoSEQ multiplex PCR; TCRdb has only the in-frame clones, and not every one. The data show over 50,000 clones, over 85% seen once. CDR1 is SGHNT and CDR2 is YYREEE in the germline V gene (reference sequence). The CDR3 extends over 16 amino acids. V lost 3 bases, J lost 0 bases, and 8 bases stayed unmatched. Specified time point: pre-reinfection, 55 to 20 weeks before reinfection detection. No in vitro expansion preceded TCR sequencing of the sorted cells. At all three reinfection time points, viable CD3+ CD8+ CD45RO- cells from a couple of donors served as controls. Sample: naive CD8+ T cells sorted from blood. The receptor's source is a man aged 18 to 35 with hepatitis C virus infection. The chain combines TRBV5-4 with TRBJ2-5, with TRBD1 matching 7 bases. The CDR3 coding sequence is TGTGCCAGCAGCTCGTCCGCCAGGGGGAACCAAGAGACCCAGTACTTC. This encodes CASSSSARGNQETQYF.